Each of the 16 T cell receptor beta chains below was sequenced from the same sample in a study of beta chain features in type 1 diabetes. Expressed TCRB transcripts were sequenced because the isolated RNA had all been reverse transcribed beforehand. Produced via immunoSEQ multiplex PCR; TCRdb's table is partial and in-frame only. The sample shows around 330,000 clones, around 10% of them seen only once. The sample comprised naive CD4+ T cells from blood. The receptors here all came from a woman in her 30s in good health.

There are a few counts of this clone. The genes are TRBV9 and TRBJ2-6; 7 bases agree with TRBD1. V dropped 4 bases and J dropped 4; count of bases not matched to a gene: 14. The length of the CDR3 is 18 residues. The germline V gene has CDR1 SGDLS and CDR2 YYNGEE. CDR3 coding DNA: TGTGCCAGCAGCATACCGGGACAGTCCTCCTCCGGGGCCAACGTCCTGACTTTC. Its protein is CASSIPGQSSSGANVLTF.

CDR3 sequence: CASSNLGAGGYEQYF. The CDR3, as DNA: TGTGCCAGCAGCAACCTGGGAGCGGGGGGCTACGAGCAGTACTTC. This chain uses TRBV7-2 with TRBJ2-7; 9 positions match TRBD2. CDR3 length equals 15 residues. CDR1 and CDR2 (germline): SGHTA, FQGNSA. V lost 5 bases to trimming and J lost 3 bases; unmatched junction nucleotides: 8.

The chain couples TRBV11-1 to TRBJ2-7, with 9 nucleotides matching TRBD1. The V and J ends lost 4 bases and 6 bases, in that order; junction bases with no gene match: 7. The CDR3 has 14 residues. The germline CDR1 and CDR2 sequences are SGHAT and FQDESV (reference sequence). For the CDR3, the DNA is TGTGCCAGCAGCTCATTGGACAGGGGCCGCGAGCAGTACTTC. Translation gives CASSSLDRGREQYF.

This clone was seen a few times. The rearrangement uses TRBV30 and TRBJ1-1, with D hard to call. This CDR3 spans 12 amino acids. V gave up 7 bases and J gave up 4 bases, with 13 bases separating them. From germline, CDR1 is GTSNPN and CDR2 SVGIG (reference sequence). The CDR3 loop reads CASMRVSTEAFF. CDR3 DNA sequence: TGTGCCTCGATGCGGGTAAGCACTGAAGCTTTCTTT.

This clone occurred a few times. The V gene is TRBV5-1, the J gene TRBJ2-3; 7 bases are shared with TRBD2. The germline V gene has CDR1 SGHRS and CDR2 YFSETQ. The V segment lost 4 bases and the J segment 4 bases; nucleotides outside the gene matches: 6. There are 14 residues in the CDR3. In DNA form, the CDR3 reads TGCGCCAGCAGCCCAAGCGGGACCCCAGATACGCAGTATTTT. Amino acid sequence: CASSPSGTPDTQYF.

This sequence joins TRBV5-6 and TRBJ2-1; the match to TRBD2 covers 8 bases. CDR1 is SGHDT and CDR2 is YYEEEE in the germline V gene. Unmatched junction bases numbered 7, after V lost 4 bases and J lost 4 bases. The CDR3 runs 15 residues. The chain's CDR3 is CASSGGLGEYNEQFF. In nucleotides, the CDR3 is TGTGCCAGCAGCGGGGGACTAGGGGAATACAATGAGCAGTTCTTC.

This clone was observed a handful of times. The rearrangement links TRBV13 to TRBJ2-4; 13 bases are shared with TRBD2. CDR1 is PRHDT, CDR2 FYEKMQ, per germline (reference sequence). V shed 4 bases and J 4 bases; nucleotides not matched to a gene: 4. CDR3 length: 16 amino acids. The DNA for the CDR3 is TGTGCCAGCAGCTACGGGACTAGCGGGACGAAAAACATTCAGTACTTC. Translated: CASSYGTSGTKNIQYF.

This clone was seen only a few times. The chain links TRBV4-3 to TRBJ2-7; TRBD1 might be the D (6 bases). The germline V gene encodes CDR1 LGHNA and CDR2 YSLEER. Between the trimmed V and J ends, which lost 0 bases and 7 bases, there was a span of 13 bases. The CDR3 is 14 residues long. The CDR3 DNA reads TGCGCCAGCAGCCAAGATCGACAGGTTGGGGAGCAGTACTTC. Its protein is CASSQDRQVGEQYF.

V gene TRBV14 combines with J gene TRBJ2-1; 10 positions match TRBD2. The CDR3 extends over 23 amino acids. V lost 3 bases, J lost 1 base, and 24 bases stayed unmatched. CDR1 and CDR2 (germline): SGHDN, FVKESK. The CDR3 DNA reads TGTGCCAGCAGCCACATTCTAGCGGGAGACTTCTACGTCTACGGCTGTTCCTACAATGAGCAGTTCTTC. The encoded protein is CASSHILAGDFYVYGCSYNEQFF.

This clone has more than one count but fewer than ten. The gene calls are TRBV7-2 and TRBJ2-3; D gene unclear. Germline V CDR1 and CDR2: SGHTA, FQGNSA. The V gene lost 2 bases and the J gene lost 5 bases, with 5 bases spanning the gap. The CDR3 extends over 12 amino acids. CDR3 in amino acids: CASSLSRDTQYF. The CDR3 DNA follows: TGTGCCAGCAGCTTATCGCGAGATACGCAGTATTTT.

The V gene is TRBV19, the J gene TRBJ1-2; D is perhaps TRBD1 (5 bases). Germline V gene sequence: CDR1 LNHDA, CDR2 SQIVND (reference sequence). The length of the CDR3 is 14 residues. V lost 7 bases to trimming and J lost 4 bases, with 16 bases between them. CDR3 DNA: TGTGCCAGTAATCCGACAGCCTCGTCCTATGGCTACACCTTC. This sequence encodes CASNPTASSYGYTF.

V and J are TRBV4-2 and TRBJ2-1, with TRBD2 identical over 8 bases. CDR3 size: 15 residues. V trimming: 5 bases; J trimming: 4 bases; junction bases outside the gene matches: 7. The germline gives CDR1 LGHNA, CDR2 YNFKEQ. The CDR3 DNA sequence: TGTGCCAGCAGCTCGCGACTAGCGCGATACAATGAGCAGTTCTTC. Its translation is CASSSRLARYNEQFF.

The gene calls are TRBV7-2 and TRBJ2-5; unclear D gene. V was pared by 2 bases and J by 5 bases, with 12 bases between. Germline V gene lookup returns CDR1 SGHTA and CDR2 FQGNSA. The length of the CDR3 is 14 residues. In DNA form, the CDR3 reads TGTGCCAGCAGCTTATCGGTCCTCGGGGAGACCCAGTACTTC. Protein: CASSLSVLGETQYF.

The chain carries TRBV18 and TRBJ2-1, with D possibly matching TRBD1 (6 bases). There are 15 residues in the CDR3. Trimming shortened V by 0 bases and J by 8 bases, and 14 bases separated the two germline ends. CDR1 and CDR2 from the germline V gene are KGHSH and LQKENI. CDR3 sequence reads: CASSPPGAGGYEQFF. CDR3 bases: TGTGCCAGCTCACCACCGGGGGCGGGCGGGTATGAGCAGTTCTTC.

The chain joins TRBV11-3 to TRBJ2-7; 7 bases map to TRBD1. CDR1 SGHNT and CDR2 YENEEA come from the germline V gene. Trimming removed 6 bases from V and 6 bases from J; junction bases left unmatched: 11. There are 14 residues in the CDR3. The CDR3 reads CASSIGQENSEQYF. CDR3 DNA: TGTGCCAGCAGTATCGGACAGGAAAATAGCGAGCAGTACTTC. Full variable domain (outside the CDR3, taken from reference TRBV11-3 and TRBJ2-7): EAGVVQSPRYKIIEKKQPVAFWCNPISGHNTLYWYLQNLGQGPELLIRYENEEAVDDSQLPKDRFSAERLKGVDSTLKIQPAELGDSAVYLCASSIGQENSEQYFGPGTRLTVT.

Only a few counts were recorded for this clone. The rearrangement joins TRBV5-6 to TRBJ2-3; D is possibly TRBD2 (6 bases). This CDR3 has 15 residues. Germline V gene sequence: CDR1 SGHDT, CDR2 YYEEEE. V lost 4 bases to trimming and J lost 4 bases, with 16 bases between them. This CDR3 reads CASSRSGFVPDTQYF. The CDR3 DNA is TGTGCCAGCAGCCGAAGCGGGTTTGTTCCAGATACGCAGTATTTT. Complete variable domain (other parts from reference TRBV5-6 and TRBJ2-3): DAGVTQSPTHLIKTRGQQVTLRCSPKSGHDTVSWYQQALGQGPQFIFQYYEEEERQRGNFPDRFSGHQFPNYSSELNVNALLLGDSALYLCASSRSGFVPDTQYFGPGTRLTVL.